One and the same sample provided the 8 T cell receptor beta chains below, sequenced in a study of T cell responses to AZD1222 COVID-19 vaccine. TCRdb's copy holds only in-frame clones and misses some; the assay was immunoSEQ multiplex PCR. In the table there are approximately 64,000 clones, roughly 84% of which are singletons. The specimen was peripheral blood, collected on day 0 of AZD1222 vaccination. The origin of the receptors is an adult in good health.

The chain employs TRBV19 and TRBJ2-3; 10 bases agree with TRBD2. Looked up from germline, CDR1 is LNHDA and CDR2 is SQIVND (reference sequence). Losses at the gene ends were 4 bases for V and 5 bases for J; bases not matched to a gene: 6. This CDR3 is built from 15 residues. The CDR3 loop reads CASSRLAGKIDTQYF. CDR3 coding DNA: TGTGCCAGTAGTAGACTAGCGGGTAAGATAGATACGCAGTATTTT.

CDR3 region: CASVSRDIHQYEQYF. The CDR3 bases are TGTGCCAGTGTTTCCCGGGACATCCATCAATACGAGCAGTACTTC. The gene calls are TRBV11-3 and TRBJ2-7, with D maybe TRBD1 (6 bases). Trimming shortened V by 9 bases and J by 4 bases, and 22 bases separated the two germline ends. This CDR3 contains 15 residues. Germline loops: CDR1 SGHNT, CDR2 YENEEA.

This rearrangement joins TRBV5-8 to TRBJ1-5; no clear D. The CDR3 has 17 amino acids. Germline V gene data show CDR1 as SGHTS and CDR2 as YDEGEE. Trimming cost V 3 bases and J 7 bases, with 23 bases left between them. CDR3 sequence: CASSSSRSWGRWQPQHF. DNA of the CDR3: TGTGCCAGCAGCTCAAGTCGGTCTTGGGGAAGGTGGCAGCCCCAGCATTTT.

This clone was recorded a few times. CDR3 residues: CASQSPIGEQFF. CDR3 sequence (DNA): TGTGCCAGTCAGTCCCCTATTGGTGAGCAGTTCTTC. The chain recombines TRBV2 with TRBJ2-1, with no clear D. The V and J ends lost 9 bases and 9 bases respectively, with 15 bases between them. This CDR3 comprises 12 residues. The germline V gene has CDR1 SNHLY and CDR2 FYNNEI.

The chain carries TRBV24-1 and TRBJ2-2; 14 bases agree with TRBD2. CDR3 size: 17 residues. The J segment lost 0 bases and the V segment lost 7 bases, leaving 3 bases of the junction unmatched. CDR1 KGHDR and CDR2 SFDVKD come from the germline V gene. In DNA, the CDR3 is TGTGCCACCAGCGGGACTAGCGGGGGACCGAACACCGGGGAGCTGTTTTTT. This translates into CATSGTSGGPNTGELFF.

This clone showed up just once. The V call is TRBV6-1, the J call TRBJ1-2; 8 bases fit TRBD1. This CDR3 has 14 amino acids. Germline CDR1 MNHNS, CDR2 SASEGT. The V and J ends lost 5 bases and 8 bases, in that order; junction bases with no gene match: 10. This CDR3 reads CASSYSPDRDGYTF. DNA for the CDR3: TGTGCCAGCAGTTATTCCCCGGACAGGGACGGCTACACCTTC.

The V and J genes are TRBV3-1 (or the pseudogene TRBV3-2) and TRBJ1-2; D is unclear. The V end was cut by 4 bases, the J end by 5 bases, with 8 bases between. From germline, CDR1 is LGHDT and CDR2 YNNKEL (reference sequence). CDR3 length equals 12 residues. The CDR3 DNA reads as TGTGCCAGCAGCCGCGACTCTTATGGCTACACCTTC. It specifies CASSRDSYGYTF.

Written as DNA, the CDR3 is TGTGCCAGCAGCCGCCCGGGATGGGGGAGGGAGACCCAGTACTTC. This codes for CASSRPGWGRETQYF. V gene TRBV28 combines with J gene TRBJ2-5, with D possibly matching TRBD2 (6 bases). With 6 bases removed from V and 5 bases from J, the gap between germline ends came to 19 bases. Germline V gene data show CDR1 as MDHEN and CDR2 as SYDVKM. This CDR3 comprises 15 residues.